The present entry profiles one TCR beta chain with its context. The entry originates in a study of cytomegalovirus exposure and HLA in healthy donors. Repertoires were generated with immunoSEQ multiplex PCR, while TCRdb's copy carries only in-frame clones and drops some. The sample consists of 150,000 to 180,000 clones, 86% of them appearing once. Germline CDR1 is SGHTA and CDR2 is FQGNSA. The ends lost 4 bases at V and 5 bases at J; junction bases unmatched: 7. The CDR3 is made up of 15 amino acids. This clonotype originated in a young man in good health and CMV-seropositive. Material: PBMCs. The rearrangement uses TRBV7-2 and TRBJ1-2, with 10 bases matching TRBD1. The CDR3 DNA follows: TGTGCCAGCAGCTCCGCCAGGGACAGGGGATATGGCTACACCTTC. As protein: CASSSARDRGYGYTF.